This T cell receptor (beta chain) was recorded in a study of cytomegalovirus exposure and HLA in healthy donors. The primer mix had 60 Vbeta and 13 Jbeta primers. Clones were read by immunoSEQ multiplex PCR, and TCRdb kept only the in-frame ones, dropping some. The sample yields fewer than 90,000 clones, roughly 77% seen once. Study-wide points: Listed as cytomegalovirus-associated were more than 150 TCR beta chains.

About this clone: Its antigen is still unknown.

Per germline, CDR1 LNHDA and CDR2 SQIVND (reference sequence). The V end was cut by 6 bases, the J end by 4 bases, with 7 bases between. The CDR3 runs to 12 residues. The rearrangement uses TRBV19 and TRBJ1-5; D remains unclear. This receptor was obtained from a woman between 40 and 50 years old in good health and CMV-seropositive. The specimen sequenced was PBMCs. The CDR3 coding sequence is TGTGCCAGTAGAGCGCGGAATCAGCCCCAGCATTTT. Encoded protein: CASRARNQPQHF.